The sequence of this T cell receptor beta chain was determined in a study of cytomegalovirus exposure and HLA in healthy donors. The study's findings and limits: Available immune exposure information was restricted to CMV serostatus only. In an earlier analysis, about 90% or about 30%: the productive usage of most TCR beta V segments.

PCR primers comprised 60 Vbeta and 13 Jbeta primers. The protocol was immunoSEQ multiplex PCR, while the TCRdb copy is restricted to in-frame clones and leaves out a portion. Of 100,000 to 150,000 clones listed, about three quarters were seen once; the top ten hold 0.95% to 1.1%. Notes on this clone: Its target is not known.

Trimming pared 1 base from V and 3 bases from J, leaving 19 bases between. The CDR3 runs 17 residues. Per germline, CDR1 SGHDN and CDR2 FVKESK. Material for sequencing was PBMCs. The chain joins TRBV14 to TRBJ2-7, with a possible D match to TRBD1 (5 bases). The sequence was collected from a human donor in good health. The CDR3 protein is CASSQGAGKIFRYEQYF. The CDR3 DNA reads TGTGCCAGCAGCCAAGGAGCAGGGAAAATTTTTCGCTACGAGCAGTACTTC.